This is a list of T cell receptor beta chains from one sample in a study of blood T cell repertoires in COVID-19. The table came from immunoSEQ multiplex PCR; TCRdb's copy has only in-frame clones and leaves some out. The sample yields about 120,000 clones, approximately 81% seen once. The sequenced sample consisted of peripheral blood. The receptors were gathered from a woman aged 80 or over with acute or convalescent COVID-19. Each CDR3 is given with its conserved first and last residue. D genes are given only for firm matches. Some rows have no size entry. The others give once, few or many, or a class for an expanded clone.

d_gene | j_gene | len | abundance | v_gene | CDR3nt | CDR3aa
- | TRBJ1-4 | 16 | - | TRBV6-2/TRBV6-3 | TGTGCCAGCAGTCGCGGACAGAAGGCAACTAATGAAAAACTGTTTTTT | CASSRGQKATNEKLFF
- | TRBJ2-2 | 15 | few | TRBV9 | TGTGCCAGCAGCGCCCAGACTAGGAACACCGGGGAGCTGTTTTTT | CASSAQTRNTGELFF
- | TRBJ2-5 | 13 | - | TRBV6-5 | TGTGCCAGCAGCGGGGGTAGGCAAGAGACCCAGTACTTC | CASSGGRQETQYF
- | TRBJ1-5 | 13 | - | TRBV24-1 | TGTGCCACCAGACAAGATAGCAATCAGCCCCAGCATTTT | CATRQDSNQPQHF
- | TRBJ2-1 | 14 | - | TRBV2 | TGTGCCAGCAGTGAGCAGGGGTCCTACAATGAGCAGTTCTTC | CASSEQGSYNEQFF
TRBD2 | TRBJ2-2 | 16 | - | TRBV19 | TGTGCCAGTAGTATCACGCGGGGAGGGTACACCGGGGAGCTGTTTTTT | CASSITRGGYTGELFF
- | TRBJ2-3 | 17 | - | TRBV3-1/TRBV3-2 | TGTGCCAGCAGCCAAGGGTCTCTAGGGCTAGCGACAGATACGCAGTATTTT | CASSQGSLGLATDTQYF
- | TRBJ1-6 | 14 | - | TRBV7-2 | TGTGCCAGCAGCTTAGCGGGGCGATACTCACCCCTCCACTTT | CASSLAGRYSPLHF
TRBD2 | TRBJ2-7 | 18 | - | TRBV9 | TGTGCCAGCAGCGTAGCTACAGGGGCTAGCGGGAGTATGAACGAGCAGTACTTC | CASSVATGASGSMNEQYF
- | TRBJ2-2 | 14 | - | TRBV5-4 | TGTGCCAGCAGCCAGACAGTTAACACCGGGGAGCTGTTTTTT | CASSQTVNTGELFF
- | TRBJ1-1 | 13 | - | TRBV19 | TGTGCCAGTACAGTCAGGGGAAACACTGAAGCTTTCTTT | CASTVRGNTEAFF
TRBD1 | TRBJ2-4 | 13 | - | TRBV29-1 | TGCAGCGTTGCTCGACAGGGGGCTTATGGTCAGTACTTC | CSVARQGAYGQYF
- | TRBJ2-1 | 14 | - | TRBV25-1 | TGTGCCAGCAGGTGGGACTTGGAGGGAAATGAGCAGTTCTTC | CASRWDLEGNEQFF
- | TRBJ2-1 | 12 | - | TRBV7-2 | TGTGCCAGCAGCTCCCGGTACAATGAGCAGTTCTTC | CASSSRYNEQFF
- | TRBJ1-6 | 14 | - | TRBV10-3 | TGTGCCATCAGTCAGGGAAATTATAATTCACCCCTCCACTTT | CAISQGNYNSPLHF
- | TRBJ2-2 | 14 | - | TRBV4-3 | TGCGCCAGCAGCCAAGAGGCAGGGACCGGGGAGCTGTTTTTT | CASSQEAGTGELFF
- | TRBJ1-1 | 13 | - | TRBV12-3/TRBV12-4 | TGTGCCAGCAGTTTAGTCAGGAACACTGAAGCTTTCTTT | CASSLVRNTEAFF
- | TRBJ1-2 | 12 | - | TRBV6-6 | TGTGCCAGCAGACCCTCGGAGGGTGGCTACACCTTC | CASRPSEGGYTF
TRBD2 | TRBJ2-1 | 17 | - | TRBV11-3 | TGTGCCAGCAGCTTTCGCGGCGGGAGTAGCTCCTACAATGAGCAGTTCTTC | CASSFRGGSSSYNEQFF
- | TRBJ1-1 | 14 | - | TRBV6-5 | TGTGCCAGCAGTTACGGGCAGTATAACACTGAAGCTTTCTTT | CASSYGQYNTEAFF
TRBD1 | TRBJ2-3 | 15 | once | TRBV7-3 | TGTGCCAGCAGCTTAAATACAGGGGGTTCAGATACGCAGTATTTT | CASSLNTGGSDTQYF
- | TRBJ1-1 | 15 | once | TRBV7-9 | TGTGCCAGCAGCTTTCCAGGGGTCAGGGACACTGAAGCTTTCTTT | CASSFPGVRDTEAFF
TRBD1 | TRBJ1-6 | 15 | - | TRBV10-3 | TGTGCCATCAGATCGGGACAGGGGGGTAATTCACCCCTCCACTTT | CAIRSGQGGNSPLHF
TRBD1 | TRBJ1-4 | 16 | - | TRBV29-1 | TGCAGCGTTCACTTGGGGACAGGGCATTCTAATGAAAAACTGTTTTTT | CSVHLGTGHSNEKLFF
- | TRBJ1-4 | 14 | - | TRBV19 | TGTGCCAGTAGTACGGATCCCCGGAGAGAAAAACTGTTTTTT | CASSTDPRREKLFF
- | TRBJ1-1 | 13 | - | TRBV7-2 | TGTGCCAGCAGCCGCATGCAGGGGACTGAAGCTTTCTTT | CASSRMQGTEAFF
TRBD2 | TRBJ2-1 | 17 | - | TRBV3-1/TRBV3-2 | TGTGCCAGCAGCCAAGATGAGGCGGGAGGTAGGGATAATGAGCAGTTCTTC | CASSQDEAGGRDNEQFF
- | TRBJ1-5 | 15 | - | TRBV19 | TGTGCCAGTAGTATAGGAGGGTTCAATAATCAGCCCCAGCATTTT | CASSIGGFNNQPQHF
- | TRBJ1-2 | 12 | - | TRBV2 | TGTGCCAGCAGTGATGCGGTTAGTGGCTACACCTTC | CASSDAVSGYTF
TRBD2 | TRBJ2-5 | 14 | - | TRBV9 | TGTGCCAGCACCATTGGCGGGGGGCCGGAGACCCAGTACTTC | CASTIGGGPETQYF
TRBD1 | TRBJ1-2 | 14 | - | TRBV30 | TGTGCCTGGTATAATCCGGGACAGCTAAATGGCTACACCTTC | CAWYNPGQLNGYTF
- | TRBJ2-7 | 15 | - | TRBV19 | TGTGCCAGTAGCCAACAGGGAAATATCGCCTACGAGCAGTACTTC | CASSQQGNIAYEQYF
- | TRBJ2-7 | 13 | - | TRBV7-2 | TGTGCCAGCAGCTTAGCTGGAACGGGGGAGCAGTACTTC | CASSLAGTGEQYF
- | TRBJ2-2 | 16 | - | TRBV5-4 | TGTGCCAGCAGCTTGGCGAAAAAGGGGGGGACCGGGGAGCTGTTTTTT | CASSLAKKGGTGELFF
- | TRBJ1-3 | 17 | - | TRBV7-9 | TGTGCCAGCAGCTTATTGCCTCAGGGTTCGTTGGGAAACACCATATATTTT | CASSLLPQGSLGNTIYF
TRBD1 | TRBJ2-7 | 15 | - | TRBV6-2/TRBV6-3 | TGTGCCAGCAGTTACCCCGGGACAGGGTCCTATGAGCAGTACTTC | CASSYPGTGSYEQYF
TRBD1 | TRBJ2-1 | 17 | - | TRBV6-6 | TGTGCCAGCAGTCTCCTAAGGGGACAGGGGGCAAATAATGAGCAGTTCTTC | CASSLLRGQGANNEQFF
- | TRBJ2-1 | 13 | - | TRBV6-2/TRBV6-3 | TGTGCCAGCAGTTTGGAGAGGTACAATGAGCAGTTCTTC | CASSLERYNEQFF
TRBD1 | TRBJ2-7 | 15 | - | TRBV18 | TGTGCCAGCTCACTAGGGACAGGGAAGCTCAACGAGCAGTACTTC | CASSLGTGKLNEQYF
TRBD2 | TRBJ2-5 | 14 | - | TRBV2 | TGTGCCAGCGCAGGACTAGCGGGGACCGAGACCCAGTACTTC | CASAGLAGTETQYF
- | TRBJ1-1 | 13 | - | TRBV6-5 | TGTGCCACTTCGACTGGCATGAACACTGAAGCTTTCTTT | CATSTGMNTEAFF
TRBD2 | TRBJ2-7 | 15 | - | TRBV7-9 | TGTGCCAGCAGCTTAGGGACTAGCGGGAGCAGAGAGCAGTACTTC | CASSLGTSGSREQYF
- | TRBJ2-3 | 17 | - | TRBV7-2 | TGTGCCAGCAGCCCACAGACTAGTCAGCGATTTGGGGATACGCAGTATTTT | CASSPQTSQRFGDTQYF
- | TRBJ2-1 | 16 | - | TRBV5-1 | TGCGCCAGCAGCTTGGCCTGGGGGGGCACCTACAATGAGCAGTTCTTC | CASSLAWGGTYNEQFF
TRBD1 | TRBJ1-1 | 12 | - | TRBV7-2 | TGTGCCAGCAGCTCAATCAGGGGGCTGGCTTTCTTT | CASSSIRGLAFF
- | TRBJ1-1 | 12 | - | TRBV19 | TGTGCCACCGAGCGGAGGGGAGGTGAACCTTTCTTT | CATERRGGEPFF
TRBD1 | TRBJ2-1 | 13 | - | TRBV15 | TGTGCCACCAGCCCGGACAGGGGACGTGAGCAGTTCTTC | CATSPDRGREQFF
TRBD1 | TRBJ2-6 | 20 | - | TRBV4-3 | TGCGCCAGCAGCCAATCACCGGTGGCAGGGGGCGGCGGTGGGGCCAACGTCCTGACTTTC | CASSQSPVAGGGGGANVLTF
- | TRBJ2-2 | 14 | - | TRBV19 | TGTGCCAGTAGTATGAGGCTGAACACCGGGGAGCTGTTTTTT | CASSMRLNTGELFF
- | TRBJ2-3 | 14 | - | TRBV5-1 | TGCGCCAGCAGCTTGAGTAGTAGCTCAGATACGCAGTATTTT | CASSLSSSSDTQYF
- | TRBJ1-5 | 15 | - | TRBV19 | TGTGCCAGTAGTATAGTTCGAGGGTCGGGTCAGCCCCAGCATTTT | CASSIVRGSGQPQHF
- | TRBJ1-2 | 13 | - | TRBV5-1 | TGCGCCAGCAGCCTACAGGAAACCTATGGCTACACCTTC | CASSLQETYGYTF
- | TRBJ1-1 | 11 | - | TRBV28 | TGTGCCAGCCACAGTAACACTGAAGCTTTCTTT | CASHSNTEAFF
TRBD2 | TRBJ2-3 | 16 | - | TRBV7-2 | TGTGCCAGCAGCTTAGGGCTAGCGGGAGGCACAGATACGCAGTATTTT | CASSLGLAGGTDTQYF
TRBD2 | TRBJ2-5 | 13 | - | TRBV7-2 | TGTGCCAGCCGGGCGGGGGGCGTCGAGACCCAGTACTTC | CASRAGGVETQYF
- | TRBJ1-1 | 14 | few | TRBV7-2 | TGTGCCAGCAGCTTAGTACAGGTGAACACTGAAGCTTTCTTT | CASSLVQVNTEAFF
- | TRBJ2-5 | 17 | - | TRBV18 | TGTGCCAGCTCACCACTTGGGGCAAACAGCTTCCAAGAGACCCAGTACTTC | CASSPLGANSFQETQYF
- | TRBJ1-4 | 13 | - | TRBV19 | TGTGCCACCTCAGAAAGGGGAACTGAAAAACTGTTTTTT | CATSERGTEKLFF